This section outlines one T cell receptor beta chain sequence together with its context. Trimming took 1 base from V and 5 from J, leaving 17 bases between them. The CDR3 consists of 16 residues. Germline V gives CDR1 SGHTA, CDR2 FQGNSA. TCRdb's table, derived via immunoSEQ multiplex PCR, lists solely in-frame clones and lacks some. The sample consists of roughly 67,000 clones, approximately 85% of them appearing once. This sample was taken from a study of OX40 agonist ivuxolimab in advanced cancers. The genes are TRBV7-2 and TRBJ2-5, with D tentatively TRBD2 (5 bases). The sequencing used CD4+ or CD8+ T cells sorted from blood, collected in a trial of the OX40 agonist ivuxolimab. This receptor was taken from an adult with an advanced solid tumor such as melanoma, head and neck, liver or kidney cancer. CDR3 sequence reads: CASSLEGSTRGETQYF. The CDR3 DNA is TGTGCCAGCAGCTTAGAAGGGTCAACCCGAGGGGAGACCCAGTACTTC.